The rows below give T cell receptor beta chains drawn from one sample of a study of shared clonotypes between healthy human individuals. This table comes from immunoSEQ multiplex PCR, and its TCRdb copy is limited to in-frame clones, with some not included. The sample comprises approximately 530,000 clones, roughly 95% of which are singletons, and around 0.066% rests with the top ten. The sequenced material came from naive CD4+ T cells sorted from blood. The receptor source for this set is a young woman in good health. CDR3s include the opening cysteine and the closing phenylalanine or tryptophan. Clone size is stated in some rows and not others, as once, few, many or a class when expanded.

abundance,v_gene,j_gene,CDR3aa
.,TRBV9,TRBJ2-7,CASSLGQANEQYF
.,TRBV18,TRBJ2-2,CASSLNPPAGNTGELFF
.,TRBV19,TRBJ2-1,CASSIKLAGSYNEQFF
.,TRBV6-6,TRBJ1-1,CASSSGGPANTEAFF
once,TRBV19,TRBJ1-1,CASSGPGEDAFF
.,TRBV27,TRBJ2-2,CASSFLPFPGTPNAGELFF
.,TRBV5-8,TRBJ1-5,CASSPTGGNQPQHF
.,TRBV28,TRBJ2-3,CAYAGLAGLTDTQYF
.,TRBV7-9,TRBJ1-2,CASSSSGSNYGYTF
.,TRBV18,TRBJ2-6,CASSPPGANVLTF
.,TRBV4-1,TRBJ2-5,CASSHRLPTQGVSETQYF
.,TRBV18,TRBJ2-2,CASSRAQNTALFF
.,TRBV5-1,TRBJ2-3,CASSWWGGGNTDTQYF
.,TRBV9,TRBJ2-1,CASSVTSASPLSEQFF
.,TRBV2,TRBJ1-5,CASSDIDPRYQPQHF
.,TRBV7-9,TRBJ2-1,CASSLGNNEQFF
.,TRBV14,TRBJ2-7,CASSQDRQEPYEQYF
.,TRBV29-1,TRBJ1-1,CSVEVGGGDTEAFF
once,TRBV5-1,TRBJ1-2,CASSLAEVGWGYTF
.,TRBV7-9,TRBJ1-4,CASSLGIGVPGATNEKLFF
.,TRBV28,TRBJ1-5,CASSPRFNQPQHF
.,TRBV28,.,CASSLGFEQYF
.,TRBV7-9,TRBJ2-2,CASTPRPKDRAFWSGELFF
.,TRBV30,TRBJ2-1,CAWSVGLAGDNEQFF
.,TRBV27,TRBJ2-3,CASTPAGTQRTDTQYF
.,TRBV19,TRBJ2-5,CASSIGHRYYGETQYF